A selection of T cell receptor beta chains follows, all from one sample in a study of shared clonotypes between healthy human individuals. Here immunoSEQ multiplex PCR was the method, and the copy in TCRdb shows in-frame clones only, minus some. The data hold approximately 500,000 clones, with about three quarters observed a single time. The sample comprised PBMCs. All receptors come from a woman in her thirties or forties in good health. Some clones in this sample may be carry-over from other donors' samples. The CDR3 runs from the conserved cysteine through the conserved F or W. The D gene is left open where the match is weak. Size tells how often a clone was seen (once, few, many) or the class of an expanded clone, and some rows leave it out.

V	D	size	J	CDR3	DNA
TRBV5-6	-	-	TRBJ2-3	CASSLPTSDTQYF	TGTGCCAGCAGCTTGCCTACATCAGATACGCAGTATTTT
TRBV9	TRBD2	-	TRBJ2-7	CASSGGLAGGPWYEQYF	TGTGCCAGCAGCGGGGGACTAGCGGGAGGGCCGTGGTACGAGCAGTACTTC
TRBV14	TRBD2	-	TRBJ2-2	CASSQTSGSSTGELFF	TGTGCCAGCAGTCAGACTAGCGGGAGTTCCACCGGGGAGCTGTTTTTT
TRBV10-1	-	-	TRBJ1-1	CASSRQVDTEAFF	TGCGCCAGCAGCAGACAGGTCGACACTGAAGCTTTCTTT
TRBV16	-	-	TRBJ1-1	CASSPPLWVNTEAFF	TGTGCCAGCAGCCCGCCTCTGTGGGTGAACACTGAAGCTTTCTTT
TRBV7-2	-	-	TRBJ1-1	CASSLYGAPNTEAFF	TGTGCCAGCAGCTTATATGGGGCGCCTAACACTGAAGCTTTCTTT
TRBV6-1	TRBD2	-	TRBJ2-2	CASSEIAGGPMGELFF	TGTGCCAGCAGTGAGATAGCGGGAGGCCCTATGGGGGAGCTGTTTTTT
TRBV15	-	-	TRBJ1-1	CATSSRGQGSTEAFF	TGTGCCACCAGCAGTAGAGGGCAGGGTAGCACTGAAGCTTTCTTT
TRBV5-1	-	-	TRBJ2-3	CASSPGATSTDTQYF	TGCGCCAGCAGCCCCGGGGCTACTAGCACAGATACGCAGTATTTT
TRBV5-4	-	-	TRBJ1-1	CASSLAGSHTEAFF	TGTGCCAGCAGCTTAGCGGGCAGCCACACTGAAGCTTTCTTT
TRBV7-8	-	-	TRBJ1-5	CASGGRASYQPQHF	TGTGCCAGCGGGGGTCGGGCATCCTATCAGCCCCAGCATTTT
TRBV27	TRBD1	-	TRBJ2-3	CASSPPDRGGVDTQYF	TGTGCCAGCAGTCCTCCGGACAGGGGTGGAGTAGATACGCAGTATTTT
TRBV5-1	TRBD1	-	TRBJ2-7	CASSLGQGADEQYF	TGCGCCAGCAGCTTGGGCCAGGGGGCAGACGAGCAGTACTTC
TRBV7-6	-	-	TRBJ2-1	CASSPYSSSYNEQFF	TGTGCCAGCAGCCCCTATTCGAGCTCCTACAATGAGCAGTTCTTC
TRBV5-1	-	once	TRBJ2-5	CASSLVSQGETQYF	TGCGCCAGCAGCTTGGTATCCCAGGGAGAGACCCAGTACTTC
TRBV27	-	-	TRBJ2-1	CASSLALGEQFF	TGTGCCAGCAGCCTAGCCCTAGGTGAGCAGTTCTTC
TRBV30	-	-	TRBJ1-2	CAWSAADYGYTF	TGTGCCTGGAGTGCAGCGGACTATGGCTACACCTTC
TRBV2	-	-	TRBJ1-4	CASRANSGEKLFF	TGTGCCAGCAGGGCCAACAGCGGCGAAAAACTGTTTTTT
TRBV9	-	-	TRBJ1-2	CASSALGQNYGYTF	TGTGCCAGCAGCGCTTTAGGCCAAAACTATGGCTACACCTTC
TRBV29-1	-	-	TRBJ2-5	CSVGGRLSGETQYF	TGCAGCGTTGGGGGACGGCTGTCGGGAGAGACCCAGTACTTC
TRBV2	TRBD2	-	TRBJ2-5	CASRRLAGLDETQYF	TGTGCCAGCAGAAGACTAGCGGGACTTGATGAGACCCAGTACTTC
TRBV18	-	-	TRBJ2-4	CASSPLYELAKNIQYF	TGTGCCAGCTCACCACTTTACGAACTAGCCAAAAACATTCAGTACTTC
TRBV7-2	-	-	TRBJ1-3	CASSSRARSSGNTIYF	TGTGCCAGCAGTAGTCGGGCTCGTAGCTCTGGAAACACCATATATTTT
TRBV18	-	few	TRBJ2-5	CASSLQRSQETQYF	TGTGCCAGCTCACTCCAGCGGAGCCAAGAGACCCAGTACTTC
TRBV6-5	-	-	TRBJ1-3	CASSWRGISVNTIYF	TGTGCCAGCAGTTGGAGGGGCATCTCTGTAAACACCATATATTTT
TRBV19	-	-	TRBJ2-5	CASSSTEYPGETQYF	TGTGCCAGTAGCTCGACAGAATACCCCGGAGAGACCCAGTACTTC
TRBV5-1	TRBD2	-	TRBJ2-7	CATRLAGSSYEQYF	TGCGCCACCCGACTAGCGGGTTCCTCCTACGAGCAGTACTTC
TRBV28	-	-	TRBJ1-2	CASSPPLRSGYTF	TGTGCCAGCAGTCCACCTCTTCGAAGTGGCTACACCTTC
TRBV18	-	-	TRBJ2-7	CASSTTEGGEQYF	TGTGCCAGCTCAACCACGGAGGGGGGCGAGCAGTACTTC
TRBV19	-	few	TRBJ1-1	CASTPRATYLNTEAFF	TGTGCCAGTACCCCCCGCGCCACCTACTTGAACACTGAAGCTTTCTTT
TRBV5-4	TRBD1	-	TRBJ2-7	CASSSRTGGYEQYF	TGTGCCAGCAGCTCCCGCACAGGGGGCTACGAGCAGTACTTC
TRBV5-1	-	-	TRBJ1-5	CASSFGPHGSNQPQHF	TGCGCCAGCAGCTTCGGACCTCACGGGAGCAATCAGCCCCAGCATTTT
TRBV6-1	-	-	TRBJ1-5	CASTRRGDQPQHF	TGTGCCAGCACCCGAAGGGGGGATCAGCCCCAGCATTTT
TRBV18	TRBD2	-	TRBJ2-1	CASSPPSGRAYNEQFF	TGTGCCAGCTCACCTCCAAGCGGGAGGGCCTACAATGAGCAGTTCTTC
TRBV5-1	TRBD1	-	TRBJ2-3	CASRRGQGTHTQYF	TGCGCCAGCAGACGGGGACAGGGGACACATACGCAGTATTTT
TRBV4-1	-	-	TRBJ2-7	CASSQVGDKTYEQYF	TGCGCCAGCAGCCAAGTTGGGGACAAGACCTACGAGCAGTACTTC
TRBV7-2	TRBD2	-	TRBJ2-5	CASSQGRTSGRQETQYF	TGTGCCAGCAGCCAGGGCCGTACTAGCGGGAGGCAAGAGACCCAGTACTTC
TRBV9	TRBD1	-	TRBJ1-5	CASSEGATAADQPQHF	TGTGCCAGCAGCGAGGGGGCGACTGCAGCGGATCAGCCCCAGCATTTT
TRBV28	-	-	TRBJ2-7	CASSLNEQYF	TGTGCCAGCAGTTTAAACGAGCAGTACTTC
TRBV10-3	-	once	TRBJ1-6	CAIRGNNSPLHF	TGTGCCATCAGGGGTAATAATTCACCCCTCCACTTT
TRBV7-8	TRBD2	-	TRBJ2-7	CASSLRRERGEQYF	TGTGCCAGCAGCTTAAGGCGGGAGCGGGGCGAGCAGTACTTC
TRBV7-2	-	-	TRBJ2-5	CASSLDLGGQETQYF	TGTGCCAGCAGCTTAGATCTAGGCGGTCAAGAGACCCAGTACTTC